Listed below are T cell receptor beta chains from one sample, sequenced in a study of shared clonotypes between healthy human individuals. The data were produced by immunoSEQ multiplex PCR, yet TCRdb's version contains in-frame clones alone and is incomplete. Of fewer than 3 million clones listed, less than 95% were seen once; the top ten hold around 0.38%. Sequencing was carried out using naive CD4+ T cells from PBMCs. The source of these receptors is a man between 18 and 35 years old in good health. Some clones in this sample may be carry-over from other donors' samples. The CDR3 runs from the conserved cysteine through the conserved F or W. A D gene is named only where the DNA matches it firmly. Some rows have no size entry. The others give once, few or many, or a class for an expanded clone.

clone size: .; D gene: TRBD1; V gene: TRBV2; J gene: TRBJ1-5; CDR3 DNA: TGTGCCAGCATCTCGGACAGGGCGGGGGGTCAGCCCCAGCATTTT; CDR3 protein: CASISDRAGGQPQHF
clone size: .; D gene: TRBD1; V gene: TRBV28; J gene: TRBJ2-5; CDR3 DNA: TGTGCCAGCAGTCAACAGGGGGAAGAGACCCAGTACTTC; CDR3 protein: CASSQQGEETQYF
clone size: .; D gene: TRBD2; V gene: TRBV7-9; J gene: TRBJ2-7; CDR3 DNA: TGTGCCAGCAGCCGAGGCCTAGCGGGATATAGCTCCTACGAGCAGTACTTC; CDR3 protein: CASSRGLAGYSSYEQYF
clone size: .; D gene: .; V gene: TRBV5-1; J gene: TRBJ2-3; CDR3 DNA: TGCGCCAGCAGCATCCGACAGATCACAGATACGCAGTATTTT; CDR3 protein: CASSIRQITDTQYF
clone size: few; D gene: .; V gene: TRBV7-9; J gene: TRBJ1-2; CDR3 DNA: TGTGCCAGCAGCCCCGACGGTGGGGATGGCTACACCTTC; CDR3 protein: CASSPDGGDGYTF
clone size: once; D gene: .; V gene: TRBV7-8; J gene: TRBJ2-5; CDR3 DNA: TGTGCCAGCAGCTTGCCCCAAGAGACCCAGTACTTC; CDR3 protein: CASSLPQETQYF
clone size: .; D gene: .; V gene: TRBV7-3; J gene: TRBJ2-2; CDR3 DNA: TGTGCCAGCGGCCGGACTGGGAACACCGGGGAGCTGTTTTTT; CDR3 protein: CASGRTGNTGELFF
clone size: .; D gene: TRBD2; V gene: TRBV2; J gene: TRBJ2-1; CDR3 DNA: TGTGCCAGCAGTGAGACTAGCGGGACACTTTTGGAGCAGTTCTTC; CDR3 protein: CASSETSGTLLEQFF
clone size: .; D gene: .; V gene: TRBV7-2; J gene: TRBJ1-1; CDR3 DNA: TGTGCCAGCAGCTTAACTAGGAGTAGCACTGAAGCTTTCTTT; CDR3 protein: CASSLTRSSTEAFF
clone size: .; D gene: .; V gene: TRBV9; J gene: TRBJ2-1; CDR3 DNA: TGTGCCAGCAGCCCGGACAGTGGAGCGTTAATGTCTGAGCAGTTCTTC; CDR3 protein: CASSPDSGALMSEQFF
clone size: .; D gene: TRBD2; V gene: TRBV5-1; J gene: TRBJ2-3; CDR3 DNA: TGCGCCAGCAGCCACCGACTAGCAGGCACAGATACGCAGTATTTT; CDR3 protein: CASSHRLAGTDTQYF
clone size: .; D gene: TRBD2; V gene: TRBV18; J gene: TRBJ2-3; CDR3 DNA: TGTGCCAGCTCACCACCGCTAGCGGTCTATTCTGATACGCAGTATTTT; CDR3 protein: CASSPPLAVYSDTQYF
clone size: once; D gene: TRBD1; V gene: TRBV6-1; J gene: TRBJ2-1; CDR3 DNA: TGTGCCAGCGGAGGGACAGGGAGGCACAATGAGCAGTTCTTC; CDR3 protein: CASGGTGRHNEQFF
clone size: .; D gene: .; V gene: TRBV5-1; J gene: TRBJ1-1; CDR3 DNA: TGCGCCAGCAGCTTGGTTGGTCAGGCTGACACTGAAGCTTTCTTT; CDR3 protein: CASSLVGQADTEAFF
clone size: .; D gene: .; V gene: TRBV5-1; J gene: TRBJ2-7; CDR3 DNA: TGCGCCAGCAGCTTGGGGCAGTCCAACGAGCAGTACTTC; CDR3 protein: CASSLGQSNEQYF
clone size: .; D gene: .; V gene: TRBV5-5; J gene: TRBJ2-5; CDR3 DNA: TGTGCCAGCAGCTTGTTGGGCGGAGCAACACAAGAGACCCAGTACTTC; CDR3 protein: CASSLLGGATQETQYF
clone size: .; D gene: .; V gene: TRBV4-3; J gene: TRBJ2-4; CDR3 DNA: TGCGCCAGCAGCCAAGTTTTAGGGGGGCTAGCCAAAAACATTCAGTACTTC; CDR3 protein: CASSQVLGGLAKNIQYF
clone size: .; D gene: TRBD1; V gene: TRBV5-1; J gene: TRBJ2-2; CDR3 DNA: TGCGCCAGCAGCCTCCGGGACAGGGGGACCGGGGAGCTGTTTTTT; CDR3 protein: CASSLRDRGTGELFF
clone size: .; D gene: .; V gene: TRBV7-3; J gene: TRBJ2-5; CDR3 DNA: TGTGCCAGCAGCCCCAAAGAGACCCAGTACTTC; CDR3 protein: CASSPKETQYF
clone size: once; D gene: .; V gene: TRBV28; J gene: TRBJ2-1; CDR3 DNA: TGTGCCAGCAGTTTATTGTCCCATGAGCAGTTCTTC; CDR3 protein: CASSLLSHEQFF
clone size: .; D gene: .; V gene: TRBV25-1; J gene: TRBJ1-6; CDR3 DNA: TGTGCCAGCAGTGACGGGGGGGCGGCCGCTACACCCCTCCACTTT; CDR3 protein: CASSDGGAAATPLHF
clone size: .; D gene: .; V gene: TRBV28; J gene: TRBJ1-1; CDR3 DNA: TGTGCCAGCACCGAGAGGACTGAAGCTTTCTTT; CDR3 protein: CASTERTEAFF
clone size: .; D gene: .; V gene: TRBV28; J gene: TRBJ1-1; CDR3 DNA: TGTGCCAGCAGTTTTGGGTCACCCGGCATTACGGGAGCTTTCTTT; CDR3 protein: CASSFGSPGITGAFF
clone size: once; D gene: .; V gene: TRBV28; J gene: TRBJ2-7; CDR3 DNA: TGTGCCAGCAGGCACAGGCCCTACGAGCAGTACTTC; CDR3 protein: CASRHRPYEQYF
clone size: .; D gene: TRBD1; V gene: TRBV11-3; J gene: TRBJ2-3; CDR3 DNA: TGTGCCAGCAGCTTCAACAGGGGTACGCAGTATTTT; CDR3 protein: CASSFNRGTQYF
clone size: .; D gene: .; V gene: TRBV2; J gene: TRBJ2-1; CDR3 DNA: TGTGCCAGCAGAGGGGGTCCCATTTCTAGCTCCTACAATGAGCAGTTCTTC; CDR3 protein: CASRGGPISSSYNEQFF
clone size: .; D gene: .; V gene: TRBV4-1; J gene: TRBJ2-7; CDR3 DNA: TGCGCCAGCAGCCAAAGCCCTATTCGGGGAAACTACGAGCAGTACTTC; CDR3 protein: CASSQSPIRGNYEQYF
clone size: .; D gene: TRBD1; V gene: TRBV6-1; J gene: TRBJ2-7; CDR3 DNA: TGTGCCAGCACCTTCGACAGGGTGACCTACGAGCAGTACTTC; CDR3 protein: CASTFDRVTYEQYF
clone size: .; D gene: .; V gene: TRBV7-2; J gene: TRBJ2-2; CDR3 DNA: TGTGCCAGCGCCAAATCAGTAGACCTTAACACCGGGGAGCTGTTTTTT; CDR3 protein: CASAKSVDLNTGELFF
clone size: .; D gene: TRBD2; V gene: TRBV5-4; J gene: TRBJ2-7; CDR3 DNA: TGTGCCAGCAGCCCTAGCGGTACCTACGAGCAGTACTTC; CDR3 protein: CASSPSGTYEQYF
clone size: .; D gene: .; V gene: TRBV5-1; J gene: TRBJ2-3; CDR3 DNA: TGCGCCAGCAGCACCTTTGAAGGTACGCAGTATTTT; CDR3 protein: CASSTFEGTQYF
clone size: .; D gene: .; V gene: TRBV28; J gene: TRBJ1-2; CDR3 DNA: TGTGCCAGCAGTTGGGTTAACTATGGCTACACCTTC; CDR3 protein: CASSWVNYGYTF
clone size: .; D gene: .; V gene: TRBV5-4; J gene: TRBJ2-3; CDR3 DNA: TGTGCCAGCAGCTTGGACAGGGCTCGCACAGATACGCAGTATTTT; CDR3 protein: CASSLDRARTDTQYF
clone size: .; D gene: TRBD2; V gene: TRBV9; J gene: TRBJ2-1; CDR3 DNA: TGTGCCAGCAGCCTTGACAGCGGGGGGGAGCAGTTCTTC; CDR3 protein: CASSLDSGGEQFF
clone size: .; D gene: .; V gene: TRBV5-5; J gene: TRBJ1-4; CDR3 DNA: TGTGCCAGCAGCTTGTTGGTTTCGGGTCCTAATGAAAAACTGTTTTTT; CDR3 protein: CASSLLVSGPNEKLFF
clone size: .; D gene: .; V gene: TRBV5-6; J gene: TRBJ1-1; CDR3 DNA: TGTGCCAGCAGCTTGGGGTTATCCACCGAAGCTTTCTTT; CDR3 protein: CASSLGLSTEAFF
clone size: .; D gene: .; V gene: TRBV2; J gene: TRBJ2-7; CDR3 DNA: TGTGCCAGCAGAAGTCCCAACGAGCAGTACTTC; CDR3 protein: CASRSPNEQYF
clone size: .; D gene: .; V gene: TRBV27; J gene: TRBJ1-1; CDR3 DNA: TGTGCCAGCGGGGGACTAGCTGAAGCTTTCTTT; CDR3 protein: CASGGLAEAFF
clone size: .; D gene: TRBD2; V gene: TRBV7-9; J gene: TRBJ2-1; CDR3 DNA: TGTGCCAGCAGCGTCGGGACTAGCGGGAACAATGAGCAGTTCTTC; CDR3 protein: CASSVGTSGNNEQFF
clone size: .; D gene: .; V gene: TRBV6-5; J gene: TRBJ2-2; CDR3 DNA: TGTGCCAGCAGTTCCGCGGCGGGGGAGCTGTTTTTT; CDR3 protein: CASSSAAGELFF
clone size: .; D gene: TRBD2; V gene: TRBV4-1; J gene: TRBJ2-7; CDR3 DNA: TGCGCCAGCAGCCAAGGGGTAGCGGGAGAAGAGGAGCAGTACTTC; CDR3 protein: CASSQGVAGEEEQYF
clone size: once; D gene: .; V gene: TRBV7-9; J gene: TRBJ2-2; CDR3 DNA: TGTGCCAGCAGCTACGACACCGGGGAGCTGTTTTTT; CDR3 protein: CASSYDTGELFF
clone size: .; D gene: TRBD1; V gene: TRBV7-2; J gene: TRBJ2-7; CDR3 DNA: TGTGCCAGCAGCCGCCCGGGACAGGGCTACGAGCAGTACTTC; CDR3 protein: CASSRPGQGYEQYF
clone size: once; D gene: .; V gene: TRBV6-5; J gene: TRBJ1-1; CDR3 DNA: TGTGCCAGCAGTTACGGGGAACGAGCTTTCTTT; CDR3 protein: CASSYGERAFF
clone size: .; D gene: .; V gene: TRBV28; J gene: TRBJ1-5; CDR3 DNA: TGTGCCAGCAGACACTGGGTGCAGGGGAGGGCTCAGCCCCAGCATTTT; CDR3 protein: CASRHWVQGRAQPQHF
clone size: .; D gene: TRBD1; V gene: TRBV10-3; J gene: TRBJ2-7; CDR3 DNA: TGTGCCATCCGGGACAGGGGATACGAGCAGTACTTC; CDR3 protein: CAIRDRGYEQYF